This T cell receptor (beta chain) comes out of a study of PD-1 blockade in classical Hodgkin lymphoma (dated by TCRdb to between 2020 and 2021). Regarding the complete study: Nivolumab dosing was 3 mg/kg intravenously every 2 weeks, continuing until either disease progression or unacceptable toxicity. A peripheral blood immune signature of response to PD-1 blockade in classical Hodgkin lymphoma was defined using TCR beta sequencing and CyTOF. Points the paper makes about the study in general: Only a single clinical trial cohort was studied, and what caused the repertoire differences, possibly disease activity or prior therapy, remained undefined. CD4+ but not CD8+ TCR diversity rose significantly by C4D1 (p=0.0027 vs p=0.16), most apparent in complete responders (p=0.02). Lower diversity was observed in patients in whom nivolumab was started less than 1 year after ASCT, and these patients were excluded from later analyses so that confounding by immune reconstitution would be avoided. Baseline diversity similar to that of newly diagnosed patients was observed in trial patients achieving complete response, whereas significantly lower diversity was observed in partial responders and progressors. Baseline TCR diversity was reported to be lower in newly diagnosed patients than in healthy donors, and even lower in relapsed/refractory patients.

Including cysteine and phenylalanine, the CDR3 has 15 amino acids. Kept here is only the CDR3 DNA, which spans 45 bases and is read in frame from base 1. CDR1 and CDR2 are read off the germline V gene as SGHRS and YFSETQ. Ends trimmed: V by 4 bases, J by 4 bases; bases unmatched to a gene: 8. This clone has just a few counts. Its binding antigen is unknown. No per-base quality is available; no much larger clone lies one base away. This sample's time point label indicates: cycle 4 day 1 (C4D1), after 6 weeks of nivolumab. Every trial patient had relapsed after autologous stem cell transplantation, and cohorts A, B and C differed in prior brentuximab vedotin exposure. CD4+ T cells were purified from thawed PBMCs by magnetic negative selection with a Miltenyi CD4+ T cell isolation kit. The trial cohort included 45 to 65 patients with relapsed/refractory classical Hodgkin lymphoma, and each patient had a best overall response of complete response, partial response or progressive disease. Single-agent nivolumab was administered to trial patients in the multi-cohort phase II CheckMate 205 trial. Best overall response was determined by an independent review committee according to the 2007 International Working Group response criteria. Trial PBMCs were collected immediately before nivolumab initiation (C1D1) and during therapy at cycle 2 day 1 and cycle 4 day 1. After peripheral blood was drawn into 8 mL Vacutainer Cell Preparation Tubes, PBMCs were isolated by centrifugation and then cryopreserved. Purified CD4+ and CD8+ fractions were generated only in cases for which an additional PBMC sample was available. Magnetically labelled cells were depleted on LS columns in a quadroMACS separator, and the flow-through was collected as the purified fraction.

Genomic DNA was isolated using the Qiagen DNeasy kit from unsorted PBMCs as well as from negatively selected CD4+ and CD8+ fractions. TCR beta CDR3 regions were amplified by immunoSEQ multiplex PCR using primers annealing to V and J segments. A synthetic immune receptor repertoire was used to minimize amplification bias, and any remaining bias was removed computationally after sequencing. Processing in the source paper ran as follows. Custom Python scripts were used to quantify repertoire diversity as the Shannon entropy index. Unsorted, CD4+ and CD8+ repertoires were analyzed separately, except for combined analyses in which CD4+ and CD8+ sequences were merged in silico. Clonal expansion was defined as at least a 2-fold frequency increase after treatment relative to C1D1, with a pseudocount of 0.5 for undetected baseline clones. Clones with 0 or 1 copy at C1D1 were defined as singleton clones, while clones with 2 or more copies were defined as non-singleton clones. By matching protein sequences in sorted samples from the same patient, clones expanded in unsorted samples were annotated as CD4+, CD8+ or unknown. Wilcoxon tests were applied to paired samples to test diversity changes from C1D1 to C4D1. TCRdb retrieved this table from immuneACCESS and kept in-frame rearrangements only. Not all clones are present; in checked studies, unresolved V genes account for under half, and no reason is known for the remainder. That table gives V, J and clone size, and the DNA gave D and trimming. This sample lists around 31,000 clones; 84% were detected once. The ten largest clones capture roughly 0.83% of the sample.

The receptor was isolated from a human donor with classical Hodgkin lymphoma. Here the chain combines TRBV5-1 and TRBJ1-5; 7 central nucleotides agree with TRBD1. The source material was CD4+ T cells from blood, sampled before the fourth cycle of nivolumab. The CDR3 reads CASSLTGFQNQPQHF. The DNA sequence follows: TGCGCCAGCAGCCTGACAGGGTTCCAAAATCAGCCCCAGCATTTT. Joined to the reference TRBV5-1 and TRBJ1-5 proteins, this CDR3 gives the full variable domain: KAGVTQTPRYLIKTRGQQVTLSCSPISGHRSVSWYQQTPGQGLQFLFEYFSETQRNKGNFPGRFSGRQFSNSRSEMNVSTLELGDSALYLCASSLTGFQNQPQHFGDGTRLSIL.